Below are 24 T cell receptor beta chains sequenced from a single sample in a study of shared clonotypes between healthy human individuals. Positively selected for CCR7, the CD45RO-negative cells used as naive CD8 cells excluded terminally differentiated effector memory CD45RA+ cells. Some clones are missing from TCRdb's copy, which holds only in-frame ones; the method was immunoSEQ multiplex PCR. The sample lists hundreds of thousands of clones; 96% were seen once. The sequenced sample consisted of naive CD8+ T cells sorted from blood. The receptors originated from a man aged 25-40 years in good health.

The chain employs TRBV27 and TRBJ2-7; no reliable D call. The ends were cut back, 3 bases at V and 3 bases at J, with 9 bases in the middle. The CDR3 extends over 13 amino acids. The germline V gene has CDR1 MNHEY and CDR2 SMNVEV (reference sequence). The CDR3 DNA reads TGTGCCAGCAGTTTTCGTGGGGACTACGAGCAGTACTTC. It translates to CASSFRGDYEQYF.

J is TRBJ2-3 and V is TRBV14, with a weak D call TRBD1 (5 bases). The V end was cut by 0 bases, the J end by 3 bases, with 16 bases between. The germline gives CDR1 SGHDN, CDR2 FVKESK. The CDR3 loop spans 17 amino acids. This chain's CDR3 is CASSQEPRAGPTDTQYF. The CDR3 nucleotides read TGTGCCAGCAGCCAAGAGCCCCGGGCAGGGCCTACAGATACGCAGTATTTT.

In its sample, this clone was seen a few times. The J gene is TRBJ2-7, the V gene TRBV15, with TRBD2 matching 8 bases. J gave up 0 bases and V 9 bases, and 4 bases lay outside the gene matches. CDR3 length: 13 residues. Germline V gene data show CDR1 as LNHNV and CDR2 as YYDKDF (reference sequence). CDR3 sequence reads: CATTGLDSYEQYF. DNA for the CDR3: TGTGCCACGACGGGACTAGACTCCTACGAGCAGTACTTC.

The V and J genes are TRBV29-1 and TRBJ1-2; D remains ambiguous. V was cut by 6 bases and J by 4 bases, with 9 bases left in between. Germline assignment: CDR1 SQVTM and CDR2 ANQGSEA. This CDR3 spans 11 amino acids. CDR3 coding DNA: TGCAGCGTATACAGCGTCTATGGCTACACCTTC. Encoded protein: CSVYSVYGYTF.

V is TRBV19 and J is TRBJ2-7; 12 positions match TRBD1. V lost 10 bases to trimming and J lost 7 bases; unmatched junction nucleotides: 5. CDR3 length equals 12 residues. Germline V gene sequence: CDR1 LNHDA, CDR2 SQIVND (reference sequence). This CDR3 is CATGQGASEQYF. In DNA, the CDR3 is TGTGCCACGGGACAGGGGGCGAGTGAGCAGTACTTC.

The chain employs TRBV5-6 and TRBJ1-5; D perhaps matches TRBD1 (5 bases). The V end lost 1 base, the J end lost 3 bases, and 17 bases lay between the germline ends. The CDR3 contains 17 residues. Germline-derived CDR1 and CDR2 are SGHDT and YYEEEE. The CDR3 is CASSLRRGASYNQPQHF. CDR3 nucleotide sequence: TGTGCCAGCAGCTTGCGTCGCGGGGCTTCGTACAATCAGCCCCAGCATTTT.

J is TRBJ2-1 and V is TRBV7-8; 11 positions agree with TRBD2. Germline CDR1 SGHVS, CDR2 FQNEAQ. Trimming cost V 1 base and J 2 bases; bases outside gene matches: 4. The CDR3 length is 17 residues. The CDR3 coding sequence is TGTGCCAGCAGCTTAGGTAGCGGGAGGGGAGCCTACAATGAGCAGTTCTTC. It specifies CASSLGSGRGAYNEQFF. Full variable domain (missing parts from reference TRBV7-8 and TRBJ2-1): GAGVSQSPRYKVAKRGQDVALRCDPISGHVSLFWYQQALGQGPEFLTYFQNEAQLDKSGLPSDRFFAERPEGSVSTLKIQRTQQEDSAVYLCASSLGSGRGAYNEQFFGPGTRLTVL.

The CDR3 nucleotides read TGTGCCAGCAGCCGACCGAGTTTCGATGAGCAGTTCTTC. Translation: CASSRPSFDEQFF. This rearrangement joins TRBV7-9 to TRBJ2-1; D uncertain. The CDR3 runs 13 residues. V lost 5 bases and J lost 8, with 13 bases in between. CDR1 and CDR2 (germline): SEHNR, FQNEAQ (reference sequence).

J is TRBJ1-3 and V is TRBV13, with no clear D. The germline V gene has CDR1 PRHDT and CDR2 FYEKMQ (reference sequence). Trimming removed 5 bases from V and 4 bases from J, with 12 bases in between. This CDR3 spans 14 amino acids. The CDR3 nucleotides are TGTGCCAGCAGCCCAAGAGGTGGCGGAAACACCATATATTTT. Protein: CASSPRGGGNTIYF.

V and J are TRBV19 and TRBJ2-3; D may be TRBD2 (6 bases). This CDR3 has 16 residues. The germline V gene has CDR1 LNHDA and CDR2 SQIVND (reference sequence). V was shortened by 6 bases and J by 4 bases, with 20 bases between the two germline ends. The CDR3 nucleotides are TGTGCCAGTAGACGAGCCCCCGGGAGCAAGTCAGATACGCAGTATTTT. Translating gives CASRRAPGSKSDTQYF.

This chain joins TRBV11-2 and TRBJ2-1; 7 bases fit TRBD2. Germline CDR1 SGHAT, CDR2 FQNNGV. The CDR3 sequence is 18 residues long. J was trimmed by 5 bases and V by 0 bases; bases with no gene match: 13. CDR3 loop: CASSLDALADLVNNEQFF. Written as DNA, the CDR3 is TGTGCCAGCAGCTTAGACGCGCTAGCGGACCTTGTTAACAATGAGCAGTTCTTC.

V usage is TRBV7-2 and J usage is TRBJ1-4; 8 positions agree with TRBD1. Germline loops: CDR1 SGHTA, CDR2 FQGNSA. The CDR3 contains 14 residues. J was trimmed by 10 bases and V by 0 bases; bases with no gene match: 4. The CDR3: CASSLADRGGKLFF. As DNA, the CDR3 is TGTGCCAGCAGCTTAGCCGACAGGGGCGGAAAACTGTTTTTT.

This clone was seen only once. The DNA for the CDR3 is TGTGCCAGCAGTGCACTGAGGACGAATGAAAAACTGTTTTTT. It yields the protein CASSALRTNEKLFF. This chain connects TRBV6-1 to TRBJ1-4; D not certain. V was shortened by 4 bases and J by 5 bases, with 11 bases between the two germline ends. The CDR3 contains 14 residues. In germline, CDR1 is MNHNS, CDR2 SASEGT.

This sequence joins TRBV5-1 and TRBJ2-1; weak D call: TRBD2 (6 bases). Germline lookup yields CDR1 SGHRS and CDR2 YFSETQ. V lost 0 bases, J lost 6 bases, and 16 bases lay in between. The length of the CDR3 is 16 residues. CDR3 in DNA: TGCGCCAGCAGCTTGGCCATTAGCGGAGACACCAATGAGCAGTTCTTC. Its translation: CASSLAISGDTNEQFF. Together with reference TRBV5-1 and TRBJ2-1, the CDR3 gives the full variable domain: KAGVTQTPRYLIKTRGQQVTLSCSPISGHRSVSWYQQTPGQGLQFLFEYFSETQRNKGNFPGRFSGRQFSNSRSEMNVSTLELGDSALYLCASSLAISGDTNEQFFGPGTRLTVL.

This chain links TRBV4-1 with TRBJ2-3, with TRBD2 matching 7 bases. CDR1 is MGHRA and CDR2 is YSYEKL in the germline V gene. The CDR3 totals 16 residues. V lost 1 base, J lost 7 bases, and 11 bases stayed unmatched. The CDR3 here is CASSQVEGGPIYTQYF. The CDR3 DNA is TGCGCCAGCAGCCAAGTGGAGGGAGGGCCAATATATACGCAGTATTTT.

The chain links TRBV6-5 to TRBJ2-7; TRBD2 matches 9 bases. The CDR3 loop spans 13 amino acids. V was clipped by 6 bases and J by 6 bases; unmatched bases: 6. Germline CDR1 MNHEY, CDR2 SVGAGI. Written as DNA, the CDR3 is TGTGCCAGCAGCCCCGGGACTAGCAGCGAGCAGTACTTC. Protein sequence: CASSPGTSSEQYF.

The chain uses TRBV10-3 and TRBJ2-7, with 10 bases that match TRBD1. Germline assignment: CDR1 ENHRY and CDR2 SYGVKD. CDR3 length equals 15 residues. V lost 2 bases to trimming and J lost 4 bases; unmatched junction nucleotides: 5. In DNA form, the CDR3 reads TGTGCCATCAGTGAGACCGGGACAGGGGCTTACGAGCAGTACTTC. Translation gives CAISETGTGAYEQYF.

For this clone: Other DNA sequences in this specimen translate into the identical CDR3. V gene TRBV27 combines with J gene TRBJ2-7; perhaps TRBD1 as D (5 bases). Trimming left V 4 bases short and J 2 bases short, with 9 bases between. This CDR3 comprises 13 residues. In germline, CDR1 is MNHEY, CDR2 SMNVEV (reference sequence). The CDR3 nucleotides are TGTGCCAGCAGTTCAGGGTTAGCCTACGAGCAGTACTTC. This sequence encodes CASSSGLAYEQYF.

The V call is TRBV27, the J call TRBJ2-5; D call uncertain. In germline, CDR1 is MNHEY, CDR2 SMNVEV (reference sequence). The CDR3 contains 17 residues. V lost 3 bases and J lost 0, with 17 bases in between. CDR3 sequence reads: CASSFFPADLNQETQYF. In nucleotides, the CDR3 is TGTGCCAGCAGTTTCTTCCCCGCCGACCTAAACCAAGAGACCCAGTACTTC.

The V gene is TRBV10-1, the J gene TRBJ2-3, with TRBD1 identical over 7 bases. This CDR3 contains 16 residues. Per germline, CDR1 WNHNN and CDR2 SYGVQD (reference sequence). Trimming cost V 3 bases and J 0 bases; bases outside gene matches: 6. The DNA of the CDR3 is TGCGCCAGCAGTGATGGGACAGCCGTTAGCACAGATACGCAGTATTTT. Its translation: CASSDGTAVSTDTQYF.

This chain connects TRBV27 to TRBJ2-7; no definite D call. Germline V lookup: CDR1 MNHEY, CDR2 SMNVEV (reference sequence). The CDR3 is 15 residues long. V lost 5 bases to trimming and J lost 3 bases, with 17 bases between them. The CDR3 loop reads CASSMSPTAFYEQYF. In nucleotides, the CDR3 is TGTGCCAGCAGTATGTCCCCGACCGCGTTCTACGAGCAGTACTTC.

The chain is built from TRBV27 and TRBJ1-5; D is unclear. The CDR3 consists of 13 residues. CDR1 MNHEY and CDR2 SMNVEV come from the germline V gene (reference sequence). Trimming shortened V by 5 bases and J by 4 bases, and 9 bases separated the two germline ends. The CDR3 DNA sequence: TGTGCCAGCAGTAGCAGGAAAAATCAGCCCCAGCATTTT. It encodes CASSSRKNQPQHF.

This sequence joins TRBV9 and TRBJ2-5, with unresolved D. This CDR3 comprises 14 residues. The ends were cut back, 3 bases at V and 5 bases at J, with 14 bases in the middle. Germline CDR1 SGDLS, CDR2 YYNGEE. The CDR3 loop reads CASSADGPYETQYF. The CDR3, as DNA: TGTGCCAGCAGCGCCGACGGACCTTACGAGACCCAGTACTTC.

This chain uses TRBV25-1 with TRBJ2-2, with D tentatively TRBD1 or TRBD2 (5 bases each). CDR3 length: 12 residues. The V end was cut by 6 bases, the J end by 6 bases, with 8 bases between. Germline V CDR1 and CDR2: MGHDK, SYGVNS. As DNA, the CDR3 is TGTGCCAGCAGCGGGGCCCCCGGGGAGCTGTTTTTT. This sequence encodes CASSGAPGELFF.